Below, 26 T cell receptor beta chains from the same sample are listed, as sequenced in a study of CXCR3-negative and CXCR3-positive naive CD8 T cells. Findings and limits, study-wide: CXCR3-positive naive cells had TRB CDR3s that were more hydrophobic than CXCR3-negative naive cells had.

UMI-tagged TRB cDNA libraries were built via 5' RACE. From its re-call of the 5' RACE reads, TCRdb lists each CDR3 protein once, without DNA. This repertoire includes 120,000 or so distinct CDR3 sequences. Their antigens are not known. Input material: naive CXCR3+ CD8+ T cells from blood. The subset denotes: CD45RO-CCR7+CD27+CD95- naive CD8+ T cells expressing CXCR3 (TNR3+). All receptors come from a human donor in good health. Some clones in this sample may be carry-over from other donors' samples.

The chain is built from TRBV25-1 and TRBJ1-1. The length of the CDR3 is 14 residues. CDR1 is MGHDK and CDR2 is SYGVNS in the germline V gene. The chain's CDR3 is CASSDQGLNTEAFF.

The chain couples TRBV27 to TRBJ2-4; with no DNA, the TCRdb D assignment of TRBD2 cannot be verified. CDR1 MNHEY and CDR2 SMNVEV come from the germline V gene (reference sequence). This CDR3 spans 13 amino acids. CDR3 sequence: CASTPEGLDIQYF.

The chain employs TRBV12-3 or TRBV12-4 and TRBJ1-5. This CDR3 is built from 13 residues. CDR3 amino acids: CASSASGNQPQHF.

The genes are TRBV28 and TRBJ1-5; TCRdb returns TRBD1, unconfirmable since there is no DNA. Germline loops: CDR1 MDHEN, CDR2 SYDVKM. The CDR3 runs to 15 residues. CDR3 sequence reads: CASRKRQAVNQPQHF.

V and J are TRBV5-1 and TRBJ2-7; TCRdb's assignment of TRBD1 cannot be checked, as there is no DNA. The V gene's germline CDR1 is SGHRS and CDR2 YFSETQ. This CDR3 has 14 residues. CDR3: CASSFLWSSYEQYF. The variable domain in full, with the rest retrieved from reference TRBV5-1 and TRBJ2-7, is KAGVTQTPRYLIKTRGQQVTLSCSPISGHRSVSWYQQTPGQGLQFLFEYFSETQRNKGNFPGRFSGRQFSNSRSEMNVSTLELGDSALYLCASSFLWSSYEQYFGPGTRLTVT.

The chain has TRBV4-1 and TRBJ2-3; TCRdb returns TRBD1, unconfirmable since there is no DNA. Germline V gene data show CDR1 as MGHRA and CDR2 as YSYEKL. The CDR3 has 15 amino acids. The CDR3 protein is CASSQGQGVQDTQYF.

The CDR3 sequence: CASSYNLGDSAYEQYF. The chain recombines TRBV6-5 with TRBJ2-7; the TCRdb D gene call, TRBD2, has no DNA to confirm it. Germline V gene data show CDR1 as MNHEY and CDR2 as SVGAGI. The CDR3 extends over 16 amino acids.

This chain's CDR3 is CASSQDNRLAGDNEQFF. V and J are TRBV4-3 and TRBJ2-1; TCRdb's D call of TRBD2 is untestable without DNA. The CDR3 consists of 17 residues. Germline-derived CDR1 and CDR2 are LGHNA and YSLEER.

This sequence joins TRBV28 and TRBJ2-1. CDR3 length: 14 residues. Germline CDR1 is MDHEN and CDR2 is SYDVKM. CDR3 region: CASSRVDHYNEQFF.

V is TRBV9 and J is TRBJ2-6; the TCRdb call, TRBD1, lacks DNA for checking. The germline V gene has CDR1 SGDLS and CDR2 YYNGEE. The CDR3 contains 17 residues. CDR3 sequence reads: CASSKGGGSAGANVLTF. The full variable domain, with the rest looked up from reference TRBV9 and TRBJ2-6, is DSGVTQTPKHLITATGQRVTLRCSPRSGDLSVYWYQQSLDQGLQFLIQYYNGEERAKGNILERFSAQQFPDLHSELNLSSLELGDSALYFCASSKGGGSAGANVLTFGAGSRLTVL.

The V call is TRBV29-1, the J call TRBJ2-7; the TCRdb D gene call, TRBD2, has no DNA to confirm it. This CDR3 comprises 13 residues. CDR1 is SQVTM and CDR2 is ANQGSEA in the germline V gene. CDR3 region: CSVDGGLAYEQYF.

This chain links TRBV7-9 with TRBJ2-5; TCRdb picks TRBD2, but there is no DNA to check that call. The V gene's germline CDR1 is SEHNR and CDR2 FQNEAQ (reference sequence). The CDR3 loop spans 13 amino acids. CDR3 amino acids: CASSPRLAETHYF.

The chain is built from TRBV2 and TRBJ2-7; TCRdb proposes TRBD2, but this gene call is untestable without DNA. Germline CDR1 SNHLY, CDR2 FYNNEI. The CDR3 has 14 amino acids. This CDR3 reads CASRDTRRRETQYF.

This chain connects TRBV10-3 to TRBJ2-1; as DNA is missing, the TRBD2 call by TCRdb cannot be tested. The CDR3 is made up of 17 amino acids. Per the germline V gene, CDR1 is ENHRY and CDR2 is SYGVKD. The CDR3 region is CAISESIVAGDYNEQFF.

The chain is built from TRBV12-3 or TRBV12-4 and TRBJ1-1; the D call of TRBD1 rests on TCRdb alone, since no DNA is present to check it. The CDR3 sequence is 16 residues long. The CDR3 protein is CASSLDLQGARTEAFF.

The CDR3 here is CASSVGDPRGYNEQFF. J is TRBJ2-1 and V is TRBV9; TCRdb indicates TRBD1, and absent DNA this call remains unverified. Germline loops: CDR1 SGDLS, CDR2 YYNGEE. This CDR3 spans 16 amino acids.

The gene calls are TRBV20-1 and TRBJ2-3; TCRdb's assignment of TRBD2 cannot be checked, as there is no DNA. Germline V gene sequence: CDR1 DFQATT, CDR2 SNEGSKA (reference sequence). CDR3 size: 15 residues. The CDR3 here is CSARDRASGDYTQYF.

The V call is TRBV7-9, the J call TRBJ1-1; TCRdb names TRBD1, which stays unverified in the absence of DNA. The CDR3 totals 16 residues. Per the germline V gene, CDR1 is SEHNR and CDR2 is FQNEAQ (reference sequence). The CDR3 here is CASSLKAGQWYTEAFF. Drawing the rest from reference TRBV7-9 and TRBJ1-1, the complete variable domain is DTGVSQNPRHKITKRGQNVTFRCDPISEHNRLYWYRQTLGQGPEFLTYFQNEAQLEKSRLLSDRFSAERPKGSFSTLEIQRTEQGDSAMYLCASSLKAGQWYTEAFFGQGTRLTVV.

The rearrangement links TRBV27 to TRBJ1-5. Germline CDR1 is MNHEY and CDR2 is SMNVEV (reference sequence). This CDR3 has 12 residues. This CDR3 reads CASSFRNQPQHF.

The chain's CDR3 is CASSLLGLGNEQFF. The chain links TRBV27 to TRBJ2-1; the TRBD2 assignment by TCRdb is unverifiable without DNA. This CDR3 spans 14 amino acids. Germline V gene sequence: CDR1 MNHEY, CDR2 SMNVEV (reference sequence).

The chain has TRBV20-1 and TRBJ2-7. CDR1 and CDR2 (germline): DFQATT, SNEGSKA (reference sequence). The CDR3 is 13 amino acids. This CDR3 is CSARDQTSYEQYF.

This chain links TRBV4-3 with TRBJ1-5; TCRdb reports TRBD1, a call that lacks DNA to check it against. Germline lookup yields CDR1 LGHNA and CDR2 YSLEER. The CDR3 sequence is 19 residues long. CDR3 amino acids: CASSQDRAGSAEGNQPQHF.

The chain joins TRBV5-1 to TRBJ1-5. The germline CDR1 and CDR2 sequences are SGHRS and YFSETQ. The CDR3 covers 15 residues. CDR3 sequence reads: CASSLVSSSNQPQHF.

V usage is TRBV28 and J usage is TRBJ2-1; TCRdb lists TRBD1, though no DNA is available to test this call. CDR1 is MDHEN, CDR2 SYDVKM, per germline. This CDR3 has 15 amino acids. CDR3 loop: CASTSARDRFDEQFF.

The chain employs TRBV5-1 and TRBJ1-1. CDR3 length equals 18 residues. From germline, CDR1 is SGHRS and CDR2 YFSETQ. Here the CDR3 reads CASSPGPRLIGMNTEAFF. The complete variable domain, with remaining parts taken from reference TRBV5-1 and TRBJ1-1, reads KAGVTQTPRYLIKTRGQQVTLSCSPISGHRSVSWYQQTPGQGLQFLFEYFSETQRNKGNFPGRFSGRQFSNSRSEMNVSTLELGDSALYLCASSPGPRLIGMNTEAFFGQGTRLTVV.

The CDR3 sequence is CASSPYLNSGELFF. The chain employs TRBV5-5 and TRBJ2-2; TCRdb picks TRBD1, but there is no DNA to check that call. CDR3 length: 14 residues. Germline assignment: CDR1 SGHKS and CDR2 YYEKEE (reference sequence).